Presented here are 30 T cell receptor beta chains from one specimen sequenced in a study of PD-1 blockade in classical Hodgkin lymphoma. There was relapse after autologous stem cell transplantation in every patient, and there was variation in brentuximab vedotin exposure. The data were produced by immunoSEQ multiplex PCR, yet TCRdb's version contains in-frame clones alone and is incomplete. The sample records about 46,000 clones, over 70% being singletons. The sequenced sample was peripheral blood mononuclear cells (PBMCs), obtained at baseline. Receptor source: a human donor with classical Hodgkin lymphoma.

The rearrangement uses TRBV5-1 and TRBJ2-1; TRBD2 agrees at 10 bases. Trimming at V came to 4 bases and at J to 7 bases, leaving 8 bases not matched to a gene. In germline, CDR1 is SGHRS, CDR2 YFSETQ. The CDR3 is 15 residues long. CDR3 loop: CASSVQRGGQNEQFF. For the CDR3, the DNA is TGCGCCAGCAGCGTCCAGCGGGGGGGCCAGAATGAGCAGTTCTTC.

This clone was counted a single time. The CDR3 DNA is TGTGCCAGCAGCTTGGGACAGAGCTCCTACGAGCAGTACTTC. It codes for CASSLGQSSYEQYF. The chain is built from TRBV5-6 and TRBJ2-7; possible D gene TRBD1, 5 bases. The CDR3 covers 14 residues. CDR1 SGHDT and CDR2 YYEEEE come from the germline V gene. Trimming stripped 0 bases from V and 0 bases from J, with 7 bases between.

The V and J genes are TRBV5-8 and TRBJ2-7; 7 bases line up with TRBD1. Per germline, CDR1 SGHTS and CDR2 YDEGEE. Trimming removed 3 bases from V and 3 bases from J; junction bases left unmatched: 15. This CDR3 is built from 17 residues. The CDR3 spells CASSYRHGQATLYEQYF. CDR3 DNA sequence: TGTGCCAGCAGCTACCGCCACGGACAGGCGACCCTCTACGAGCAGTACTTC. Full variable domain (missing parts from reference TRBV5-8 and TRBJ2-7): EAGVTQSPTHLIKTRGQQATLRCSPISGHTSVYWYQQALGLGLQFLLWYDEGEERNRGNFPPRFSGRQFPNYSSELNVNALELEDSALYLCASSYRHGQATLYEQYFGPGTRLTVT.

The chain links TRBV28 to TRBJ1-1; D is undetermined. Trimming stripped 4 bases from V and 3 bases from J, with 9 bases between. Germline-derived CDR1 and CDR2 are MDHEN and SYDVKM. The CDR3 length is 13 residues. The CDR3 region has the DNA TGTGCCAGCAGTTCAAGGTCGTACACTGAAGCTTTCTTT. It yields the protein CASSSRSYTEAFF.

This chain joins TRBV9 and TRBJ1-2; 7 positions agree with TRBD1. The germline V gene has CDR1 SGDLS and CDR2 YYNGEE. V lost 1 base and J lost 3; bases outside the gene matches: 0. This CDR3 region has 13 residues. The CDR3 sequence: CASSVQGDYGYTF. The CDR3 DNA reads as TGTGCCAGCAGCGTACAGGGGGACTATGGCTACACCTTC.

The V gene is TRBV5-8, the J gene TRBJ2-5, with 13 bases identical to TRBD2. The CDR3 totals 18 residues. V trimming: 6 bases; J trimming: 0 bases; junction bases outside the gene matches: 11. Germline lookup yields CDR1 SGHTS and CDR2 YDEGEE. The CDR3 is CASNLGTSGTLYQETQYF. The CDR3 DNA follows: TGTGCCAGCAACCTCGGGACTAGCGGGACGTTGTACCAAGAGACCCAGTACTTC. The variable domain in full, with the rest retrieved from reference TRBV5-8 and TRBJ2-5, is EAGVTQSPTHLIKTRGQQATLRCSPISGHTSVYWYQQALGLGLQFLLWYDEGEERNRGNFPPRFSGRQFPNYSSELNVNALELEDSALYLCASNLGTSGTLYQETQYFGPGTRLLVL.

The chain couples TRBV30 to TRBJ1-6; D remains ambiguous. The CDR3 runs to 11 residues. V lost 5 bases, J lost 7 bases, and 6 bases lay in between. The V gene's germline CDR1 is GTSNPN and CDR2 SVGIG (reference sequence). The CDR3 DNA sequence: TGTGCCTGGTCCCTAAATTCACCCCTCCACTTT. Translating gives CAWSLNSPLHF.

V and J are TRBV11-2 and TRBJ2-7; D is perhaps TRBD2 (5 bases). CDR3 length: 12 residues. The V gene lost 5 bases and the J gene lost 5 bases, with 10 bases spanning the gap. CDR1 and CDR2 (germline): SGHAT, FQNNGV. CDR3 sequence: CASSPLGHEQYF. The CDR3 coding sequence is TGTGCCAGCAGCCCACTAGGGCACGAGCAGTACTTC.

The genes are TRBV18 and TRBJ2-1, with D possibly called TRBD1 or TRBD2 (6 bases each). The CDR3 is made up of 15 amino acids. Germline loops: CDR1 KGHSH, CDR2 LQKENI. The V and J ends lost 2 bases and 5 bases respectively, with 13 bases between them. The CDR3 here is CASSPGGTRDNEQFF. As DNA, the CDR3 is TGTGCCAGCTCACCAGGGGGGACAAGAGACAATGAGCAGTTCTTC.

This clone was seen a handful of times. CDR3 sequence: CASSLQDGEKLFF. CDR3 nucleotide sequence: TGTGCCAGCAGCCTCCAGGATGGGGAAAAACTGTTTTTT. The chain recombines TRBV6-6 with TRBJ1-4; D gene unclear. Germline CDR1 and CDR2: MNHNY and SVGAGI (reference sequence). The CDR3 is 13 amino acids. V was pared by 6 bases and J by 8 bases, with 13 bases between.

This chain uses TRBV29-1 with TRBJ2-3; a weak D match, TRBD2 (5 bases). Germline CDR1 SQVTM, CDR2 ANQGSEA. The CDR3 loop spans 14 amino acids. With 3 bases removed from V and 5 bases from J, the gap between germline ends came to 15 bases. CDR3 DNA sequence: TGCAGCGTTGACGACCCCGATGGAGGAGATACGCAGTATTTT. Translation gives CSVDDPDGGDTQYF.

The chain combines TRBV19 with TRBJ1-4, with D perhaps matching TRBD1 (5 bases). V was cut by 3 bases and J by 4 bases, with 12 bases left in between. This CDR3 spans 15 amino acids. CDR1 is LNHDA and CDR2 is SQIVND in the germline V gene (reference sequence). For the CDR3, the DNA is TGTGCCAGTAGTATTCTCGGGGCTGTTAATGAAAAACTGTTTTTT. Translated, it gives CASSILGAVNEKLFF.

This chain joins TRBV5-1 and TRBJ2-1; a weak D match, TRBD2 (5 bases). CDR1 and CDR2 from the germline V gene are SGHRS and YFSETQ. The CDR3 has 16 residues. V lost 0 bases, J lost 3 bases, and 13 bases lay in between. CDR3 in amino acids: CASSLDGGSIYNEQFF. CDR3 DNA sequence: TGCGCCAGCAGCTTGGACGGCGGGTCCATCTACAATGAGCAGTTCTTC.

The genes are TRBV6-5 and TRBJ1-1, with D possibly matching TRBD1 (6 bases). There are 13 residues in the CDR3. V shed 4 bases and J shed 4 bases, with 10 bases lying between them. Germline V gene data show CDR1 as MNHEY and CDR2 as SVGAGI. As DNA, the CDR3 is TGTGCCAGCAGTTCTAGCAGGGGCACTGAAGCTTTCTTT. Its translation: CASSSSRGTEAFF.

This clone was detected only a few times. The chain couples TRBV10-1 to TRBJ2-1; the D gene could be TRBD1 or TRBD2 (5 bases each). CDR1 is WNHNN, CDR2 SYGVQD, per germline (reference sequence). V shed 1 base and J shed 7 bases, with 17 bases lying between them. The CDR3 has 16 amino acids. This CDR3 reads CASSELNGASRNEQFF. The CDR3 coding sequence is TGCGCCAGCAGTGAGTTGAATGGGGCTAGCAGGAATGAGCAGTTCTTC.

This rearrangement joins TRBV18 to TRBJ1-2; the D gene is possibly TRBD1 (5 bases). This CDR3 spans 13 amino acids. Germline CDR1 reads KGHSH; CDR2 reads LQKENI. Deletions cut 2 bases from V and 5 bases from J, with 9 bases between. The CDR3 bases are TGTGCCAGCTCACCAGAGAAGGGGTATGGCTACACCTTC. Its translation: CASSPEKGYGYTF.

V and J are TRBV5-6 and TRBJ2-3; 7 bases match TRBD2. With 3 bases clipped from V and 2 bases from J, the junction kept 3 bases outside the gene matches. Germline CDR1 SGHDT, CDR2 YYEEEE. The CDR3 sequence is 14 residues long. The CDR3 sequence is CASSSAGDTDTQYF. The CDR3 nucleotides are TGTGCCAGCAGCTCGGCGGGGGACACAGATACGCAGTATTTT. Variable domain in full (rest from reference TRBV5-6 and TRBJ2-3): DAGVTQSPTHLIKTRGQQVTLRCSPKSGHDTVSWYQQALGQGPQFIFQYYEEEERQRGNFPDRFSGHQFPNYSSELNVNALLLGDSALYLCASSSAGDTDTQYFGPGTRLTVL.

The V gene is TRBV7-8, the J gene TRBJ2-5; D remains unclear. V lost 0 bases and J lost 5, with 13 bases in between. CDR1 and CDR2 from the germline V gene are SGHVS and FQNEAQ. The CDR3 totals 15 residues. In nucleotides, the CDR3 is TGTGCCAGCAGCTTAGCCCCAGGTGGCGGTGAGACCCAGTACTTC. Translation gives CASSLAPGGGETQYF.

This chain links TRBV19 with TRBJ1-1, with D tentatively TRBD1 (5 bases). This CDR3 region has 13 residues. Trimming shortened V by 6 bases and J by 1 base, and 9 bases separated the two germline ends. CDR1 and CDR2 (germline): LNHDA, SQIVND (reference sequence). The CDR3 protein is CASRFGQNTEAFF. The CDR3 DNA reads as TGTGCCAGTAGGTTTGGACAGAACACTGAAGCTTTCTTT.

This CDR3 reads CAWRNGLNEKLFF. The DNA of the CDR3 is TGTGCCTGGAGGAACGGACTTAATGAAAAACTGTTTTTT. V gene TRBV30 combines with J gene TRBJ1-4; D is unresolved. The CDR3 sequence is 13 residues long. Trimming removed 3 bases at V and 4 bases at J, with 9 bases between. CDR1 GTSNPN and CDR2 SVGIG come from the germline V gene (reference sequence).

This chain joins TRBV2 and TRBJ2-1, with 7 bases that match TRBD2. Trimming at V came to 8 bases and at J to 4 bases, leaving 11 bases not matched to a gene. CDR1 SNHLY and CDR2 FYNNEI come from the germline V gene. The CDR3 is 15 amino acids. In DNA, the CDR3 is TGTGCCAGCTATCCCCAGCGGGGTTCATACAATGAGCAGTTCTTC. Amino acids: CASYPQRGSYNEQFF.

J is TRBJ2-2 and V is TRBV11-2, with D perhaps matching TRBD1 (6 bases). Germline V gives CDR1 SGHAT, CDR2 FQNNGV. The CDR3 runs 14 residues. Trimming took 3 bases from V and 1 from J, leaving 6 bases between them. The DNA for the CDR3 is TGTGCCAGCAGCTTGACAGGGAACACCGGGGAGCTGTTTTTT. It yields the protein CASSLTGNTGELFF.

By sample share, this clone is medium-sized. The chain couples TRBV6-5 to TRBJ2-5; D is possibly TRBD2 (5 bases). V lost 1 base and J lost 2, with 8 bases in between. CDR1 MNHEY and CDR2 SVGAGI come from the germline V gene. This CDR3 spans 14 amino acids. The DNA for the CDR3 is TGTGCCAGCAGTTACTGGGAGCGACAAGAGACCCAGTACTTC. Its translation is CASSYWERQETQYF.

This rearrangement joins TRBV6-5 to TRBJ1-2, with 10 nucleotides matching TRBD1. The CDR3 runs to 14 residues. Per the germline V gene, CDR1 is MNHEY and CDR2 is SVGAGI. J gave up 8 bases and V 3 bases, and 6 bases lay outside the gene matches. CDR3 DNA sequence: TGTGCCAGCAGTTATGGGGACAGGGGAAACGGCTACACCTTC. This translates into CASSYGDRGNGYTF.

V gene TRBV5-5 combines with J gene TRBJ2-1, with a tentative D call TRBD1 (5 bases). The germline V gene encodes CDR1 SGHKS and CDR2 YYEKEE (reference sequence). This CDR3 is 15 amino acids long. Between the trimmed V and J ends, which lost 0 bases and 2 bases, there was a span of 9 bases. CDR3: CASSLGVGAYNEQFF. The CDR3 DNA reads as TGTGCCAGCAGCTTGGGGGTAGGGGCCTACAATGAGCAGTTCTTC.

The rearrangement joins TRBV27 to TRBJ1-5; D gene unclear. V lost 2 bases and J lost 2, with 4 bases in between. The germline V gene encodes CDR1 MNHEY and CDR2 SMNVEV (reference sequence). There are 13 residues in the CDR3. The DNA for the CDR3 is TGTGCCAGCAGTTTAAATGGCAATCAGCCCCAGCATTTT. It yields the protein CASSLNGNQPQHF.

V is TRBV11-3 and J is TRBJ1-2, with D uncertain. Germline CDR1 reads SGHNT; CDR2 reads YENEEA. Trimming cost V 1 base and J 2 bases, with 17 bases left between them. The CDR3 covers 17 residues. The CDR3 is CASSLAGVGAGNYGYTF. For the CDR3, the DNA is TGTGCCAGCAGCTTAGCAGGTGTGGGTGCGGGGAACTATGGCTACACCTTC.

The chain uses TRBV19 and TRBJ2-7; maybe TRBD2 (6 bases). The V gene lost 0 bases and the J gene lost 3 bases, with 6 bases spanning the gap. The CDR3 has 13 residues. CDR1 is LNHDA and CDR2 is SQIVND in the germline V gene (reference sequence). As DNA, the CDR3 is TGTGCCAGTAGTATAGATAGCGGCTACGAGCAGTACTTC. Protein: CASSIDSGYEQYF.

The gene calls are TRBV7-2 and TRBJ1-1; no definite D call. From germline, CDR1 is SGHTA and CDR2 FQGNSA. The CDR3 sequence is 12 residues long. V lost 5 bases, J lost 8 bases, and 12 bases lay in between. CDR3 in DNA: TGTGCCAGCAGCCGTTACATCGGCGAAGCTTTCTTT. Translation gives CASSRYIGEAFF.

This clone was seen a few times. The chain uses TRBV9 and TRBJ2-5, with D maybe TRBD2 (6 bases). The CDR3 runs to 15 residues. The germline V and J ends were trimmed by 4 bases and 1 base, with 14 bases remaining between them. The V gene's germline CDR1 is SGDLS and CDR2 YYNGEE. In DNA form, the CDR3 reads TGTGCCAGCAGCCCTACCGGGACTTTCCAAGAGACCCAGTACTTC. This encodes CASSPTGTFQETQYF.